The 5 T cell receptor beta chains below all came from one sample that was sequenced in a study of blood T cell repertoires in COVID-19. The protocol was immunoSEQ multiplex PCR, while the TCRdb copy is restricted to in-frame clones and leaves out a portion. This sample yields 50,000 to 70,000 clones, of which 75% to 85% are seen a single time; approximately 5.6% belongs to the top ten. Input material: peripheral blood. Receptors were obtained from a woman aged 55-69 years with acute or convalescent COVID-19.

The chain recombines TRBV12-2 with TRBJ1-5; TRBD1, the table's D call, lacks a check against the DNA. TRBV12-2 is assigned pseudogene status. This CDR3 is built from 19 residues. The CDR3 DNA sequence: TGTGCAAGTCGCTCTGACAGGGTAAAGCTTACCGCTGGCAATCAGCCCCAGCATTTT. Translated, it gives CASRSDRVKLTAGNQPQHF.

J is TRBJ1-5 and V is TRBV2; a possible D gene is TRBD1 (5 bases). Trimming removed 8 bases at V and 2 bases at J, with 13 bases between. From germline, CDR1 is SNHLY and CDR2 FYNNEI. The CDR3 runs to 14 residues. The CDR3 DNA reads TGTGCCAGCCGAAGGGGTATCGGCAATCAGCCCCAGCATTTT. Translation: CASRRGIGNQPQHF. Full variable domain (missing parts from reference TRBV2 and TRBJ1-5): EPEVTQTPSHQVTQMGQEVILRCVPISNHLYFYWYRQILGQKVEFLVSFYNNEISEKSEIFDDQFSVERPDGSNFTLKIRSTKLEDSAMYFCASRRGIGNQPQHFGDGTRLSIL.

This clone was seen only a few times. Other DNA sequences in the same sample also yield this CDR3. This chain links TRBV7-3 with TRBJ1-6, with D perhaps TRBD1 (6 bases). This CDR3 spans 13 amino acids. Per the germline V gene, CDR1 is SGHTA and CDR2 is FQGTGA. Trimming stripped 4 bases from V and 10 bases from J, with 11 bases between. For the CDR3, the DNA is TGTGCCAGCAGCTCTTACAGGGAATCACCCCTCCACTTT. Amino acid sequence: CASSSYRESPLHF.

V and J are TRBV7-9 and TRBJ1-6; D possibly corresponds to TRBD1 (5 bases). The germline V gene has CDR1 SEHNR and CDR2 FQNEAQ (reference sequence). The germline V and J ends were trimmed by 5 bases and 5 bases, with 10 bases remaining between them. The CDR3 covers 14 residues. CDR3 protein: CASSNQGNNSPLHF. The CDR3 DNA sequence: TGTGCCAGCAGCAATCAGGGAAATAATTCACCCCTCCACTTT.

V and J are TRBV19 and TRBJ2-1; 9 bases are a match to TRBD2. V shed 3 bases, J shed 7 bases, and the junction held 7 bases outside the gene matches. CDR1 and CDR2 from the germline V gene are LNHDA and SQIVND (reference sequence). This CDR3 is built from 15 residues. In DNA, the CDR3 is TGTGCCAGTAGTATCGGAGCGGGGGGTTTTAATGAGCAGTTCTTC. Translated: CASSIGAGGFNEQFF.